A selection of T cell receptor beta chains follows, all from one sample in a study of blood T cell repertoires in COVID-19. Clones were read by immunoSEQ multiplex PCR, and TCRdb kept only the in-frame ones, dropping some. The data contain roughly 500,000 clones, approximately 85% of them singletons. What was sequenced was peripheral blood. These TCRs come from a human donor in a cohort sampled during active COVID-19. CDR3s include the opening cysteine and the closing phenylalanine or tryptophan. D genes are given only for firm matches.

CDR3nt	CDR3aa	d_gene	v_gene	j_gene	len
TGCGCCAGCAGCTTGGAGGGGGGAGGGCTCAATGAGCAGTTCTTC	CASSLEGGGLNEQFF	-	TRBV5-1	TRBJ2-1	15
TGTGCCAGCAGCAACCCGGAGACAGGGGTCAATCAGCCCCAGCATTTT	CASSNPETGVNQPQHF	-	TRBV21-1	TRBJ1-5	16
TGTGCCAGCAGTTTATCGCCAGGGGGCGAAAAACTGTTTTTT	CASSLSPGGEKLFF	TRBD1	TRBV27	TRBJ1-4	14
TGTGCCAGCAGCCGTCAGGGAAAAGGACAGCCCCAGCATTTT	CASSRQGKGQPQHF	-	TRBV7-8	TRBJ1-5	14
TGTGCCAGCTATGAGAACAGGGAGAATGAGCAGTTCTTC	CASYENRENEQFF	-	TRBV12-3/TRBV12-4	TRBJ2-1	13
TGTGCCAGTAGTATAGTGGGGACAGGGAACGGAAAACTGTTTTTT	CASSIVGTGNGKLFF	TRBD1	TRBV19	TRBJ1-4	15
TGTGCCAGCTCACTAGGAGACGCGTACGAGCAGTACTTC	CASSLGDAYEQYF	-	TRBV18	TRBJ2-7	13
TGTGCCACCAGTGGACCGGGACTAGCTAAGGGGGATGAGCAGTTCTTC	CATSGPGLAKGDEQFF	TRBD2	TRBV24-1	TRBJ2-1	16
TGCAGTGCTAGTCTTAGAGGGGAGACCCAGTACTTC	CSASLRGETQYF	-	TRBV20-1	TRBJ2-5	12
TGTGCCAGTATGAATAGCGGGAGAACAGATACGCAGTATTTT	CASMNSGRTDTQYF	TRBD2	TRBV19	TRBJ2-3	14
TGTGCCACCGCCTCAGGGACTAGAGTCGGTGAGCAGTTCTTC	CATASGTRVGEQFF	TRBD2	TRBV18	TRBJ2-1	14
TGTGCCAGCAGGGGGTTGCAGGCGGGGAACACTGAAGCTTTCTTT	CASRGLQAGNTEAFF	-	TRBV2	TRBJ1-1	15